This T cell receptor beta chain originates from a study of PD-L1 blockade in urothelial cancer. Study background: Anywhere from 0 to 3 prior chemotherapy regimens had been received by patients.

Generated by immunoSEQ multiplex PCR, the TCRdb table keeps only in-frame clones and is missing some. The sample lists over 45,000 clones, roughly 84% occurring once. The time point denotes: pretreatment peripheral blood. The patients' disease, urothelial carcinoma, was locally advanced or metastatic. The CDR3 sequence is 12 residues long. With 5 bases removed from V and 9 bases from J, the gap between germline ends came to 14 bases. Germline lookup yields CDR1 SGDLS and CDR2 YYNGEE. This chain connects TRBV9 to TRBJ2-5, with TRBD2 as a possible D gene (5 bases). The receptor comes from a man in his fifties or sixties with urothelial cancer. Sample: PBMCs, taken around atezolizumab (anti-PD-L1) treatment. CDR3: CASRAEGSSQYF. The CDR3 DNA sequence: TGTGCCAGCAGGGCAGAGGGTTCGTCCCAGTACTTC.